This T cell receptor (beta chain) was recovered during a study of monozygotic twins with inflammatory bowel disease. A total RNA quantity of 3500 ng went into each TCR library. For each CDR3 protein, TCRdb gives one entry from its re-call of the 5' RACE reads, without DNA. In all, the sample yields 400,000 to 500,000 distinct CDR3 sequences. From germline, CDR1 is SNHLY and CDR2 FYNNEI. CDR3 length: 17 residues. The source material was blood. This sequence joins TRBV2 and TRBJ1-6; TCRdb picks TRBD1, but there is no DNA to check that call. This receptor was identified in a human donor with ulcerative colitis or Crohn's disease, or a healthy co-twin of an affected twin (not recorded which). The CDR3 here is CASSEARAGFRGSPLHF. The full variable domain, with the rest looked up from reference TRBV2 and TRBJ1-6, is EPEVTQTPSHQVTQMGQEVILRCVPISNHLYFYWYRQILGQKVEFLVSFYNNEISEKSEIFDDQFSVERPDGSNFTLKIRSTKLEDSAMYFCASSEARAGFRGSPLHFGNGTRLTVT.